This T cell receptor (beta chain) was captured in a study of vaccination and CD4 T cells after COVID-19. Study-level background: Two-dose vaccination with either BNT162b2 or mRNA-1273 was given to participants. Every culture used as a control got a CEFX pool, an HIV-1 Nef pool, or no peptide.

On this clonotype itself: Its specificity is not known.

An Oncomine TCR Beta short-read assay was used to sequence the DNA from cultured CD4+ T cells. From the PCR reads, TCRdb called clonotypes with MiXCR, one entry per CDR3 protein. The table lists over 10,000 distinct CDR3 sequences, approximately 57% of them singletons. Treatment specified: roughly 10-day PBMC culture with coronavirus spike peptide pools or control peptides (ViraFEST assay). CDR1 is LGHNT, CDR2 FRNRAP, per germline. The CDR3 loop spans 17 amino acids. Trimming took off 0 bases at V and 1 base at J, with 13 bases between the two ends. The TCR sequence derives from a human donor who had recovered from COVID-19. J is TRBJ1-5 and V is TRBV12-5; D is perhaps TRBD1 (5 bases). The sequenced material came from CD4+ T cells from blood, cultured in vitro. The CDR3 region is CASGLVLGRDSNQPQHF. The CDR3 DNA is TGTGCTAGTGGTTTGGTACTAGGTAGGGACAGCAATCAGCCCCAGCATTTT. Drawing the rest from reference TRBV12-5 and TRBJ1-5, the complete variable domain is DARVTQTPRHKVTEMGQEVTMRCQPILGHNTVFWYRQTMMQGLELLAYFRNRAPLDDSGMPKDRFSAEMPDATLATLKIQPSEPRDSAVYFCASGLVLGRDSNQPQHFGDGTRLSIL.